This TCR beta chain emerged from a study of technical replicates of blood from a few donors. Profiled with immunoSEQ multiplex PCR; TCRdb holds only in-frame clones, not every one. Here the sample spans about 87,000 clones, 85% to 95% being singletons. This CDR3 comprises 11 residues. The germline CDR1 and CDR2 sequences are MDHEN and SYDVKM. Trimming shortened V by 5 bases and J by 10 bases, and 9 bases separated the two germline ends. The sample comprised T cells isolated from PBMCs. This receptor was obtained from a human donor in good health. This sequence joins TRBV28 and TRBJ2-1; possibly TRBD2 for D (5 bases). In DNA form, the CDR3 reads TGTGCCAGCAGTACCCAGCGGGAGCAGTTCTTC. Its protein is CASSTQREQFF.